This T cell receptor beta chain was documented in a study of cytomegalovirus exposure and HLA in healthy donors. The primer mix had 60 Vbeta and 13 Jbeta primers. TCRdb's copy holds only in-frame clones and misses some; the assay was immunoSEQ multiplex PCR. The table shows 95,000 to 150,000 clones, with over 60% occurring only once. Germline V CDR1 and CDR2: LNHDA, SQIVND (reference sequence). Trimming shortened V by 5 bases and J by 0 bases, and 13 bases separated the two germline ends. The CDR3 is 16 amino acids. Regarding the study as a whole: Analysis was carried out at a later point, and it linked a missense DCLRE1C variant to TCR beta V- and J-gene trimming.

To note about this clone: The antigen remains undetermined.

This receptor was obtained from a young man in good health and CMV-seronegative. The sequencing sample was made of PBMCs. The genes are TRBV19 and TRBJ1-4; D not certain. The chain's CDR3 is CASSAPGATTNEKLFF. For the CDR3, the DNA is TGTGCCAGTAGTGCCCCCGGAGCCACAACTAATGAAAAACTGTTTTTT.